Described below is a single T cell receptor beta chain sequence and its context. Antigen: not known. Germline V CDR1 and CDR2: SGHNT, YYREEE (reference sequence). V dropped 3 bases and J dropped 8; count of bases not matched to a gene: 14. This CDR3 region has 17 residues. RNA, once extracted, was reverse transcribed into cDNA for use as the sequencing template. The protocol was immunoSEQ multiplex PCR, while the TCRdb copy is restricted to in-frame clones and leaves out a portion. Of some 110,000 clones listed, around 61% are singletons. This entry comes from a study of CD8+ T cells in alopecia areata. Notes on the study in general: Between patients, shared TCR sequences were less clear than in mice. This was possibly due in part to HLA diversity in the patient population.

PBMCs yielded sorted CD4+ and CD8+ T cells. The chain links TRBV5-4 to TRBJ2-1, with TRBD2 matching 10 bases. The sequencing sample was made of CD4+ T cells sorted from blood. The receptor was isolated from a human donor in good health. The CDR3 region is CASSSRVAGGRGDEQFF. The CDR3 nucleotides read TGTGCCAGCAGCTCCAGGGTAGCGGGGGGCCGGGGCGATGAGCAGTTCTTC.